These T cell receptor beta chains were read from a single sample in a study of graft-versus-host responses after intestinal transplantation. Their antigen targets remain unknown. Measured with immunoSEQ multiplex PCR; TCRdb has only the in-frame clones, and not every one. The sample yields about 40,000 clones, roughly 96% seen once. Sequences were derived from unstimulated CD8+ T cells sorted from spleen or lymph node cells, sampled before transplant. The origin of the receptors is a human donor who was the organ donor for an intestinal transplant. The CDR3 runs from the conserved cysteine through the conserved F or W. The D gene is left open where the match is weak. A row's size may be missing; if present it is once, few, many or a size class.

size,J,D,V,DNA,CDR3
-,TRBJ1-1,TRBD1,TRBV28,TGTGCCAGCAGTAATTTAACAGGGGAAAAACACACTGAAGCTTTCTTT,CASSNLTGEKHTEAFF
-,TRBJ2-3,-,TRBV9,TGTGCCAGCAGCGTAGTGGCGGACGTTTGGGGCACAGATACGCAGTATTTT,CASSVVADVWGTDTQYF
once,TRBJ2-7,-,TRBV15,TGTGCCACCAGCAACCGGGACGGGTCCTACGAGCAGTACTTC,CATSNRDGSYEQYF
-,TRBJ1-1,-,TRBV19,TGTGCCAGTAGAGATTTCGGCGGAGAAGCTTTCTTT,CASRDFGGEAFF
few,TRBJ1-1,-,TRBV9,TGTGCCAGCAGCGAAACAGGGTTCGGCGCTGAAGCTTTCTTT,CASSETGFGAEAFF
once,TRBJ2-6,-,TRBV5-6,TGTGCCAGCAGCTTTGGAACAGTCGGGGCCAACGTCCTGACTTTC,CASSFGTVGANVLTF
-,TRBJ2-3,TRBD1,TRBV18,TGTGCCAGCTCACCACTTTGGACAGGGGGCACAGATACGCAGTATTTT,CASSPLWTGGTDTQYF
-,TRBJ1-2,TRBD1,TRBV15,TGTGCCACCAGCAGGGCCGAAACCAGGGGGCGTGATGGCTACACCTTC,CATSRAETRGRDGYTF
-,TRBJ2-7,-,TRBV27,TGTGCCAGCAGTTCAACCGGGCCTCTACCGGCCGAGCAGTACTTC,CASSSTGPLPAEQYF
-,TRBJ2-3,TRBD2,TRBV15,TGTGCCACCAGCAGGGGTAGCGGGGGGACAGATACGCAGTATTTT,CATSRGSGGTDTQYF
-,TRBJ2-7,-,TRBV19,TGTGCCAGTAGTATATTTGGGGGCAGGGCCTCCTACGAGCAGTACTTC,CASSIFGGRASYEQYF
-,TRBJ2-1,TRBD2,TRBV4-3,TGCGCCAGCCTTCTAGCGGCGAACAATGAGCAGTTCTTC,CASLLAANNEQFF
-,TRBJ2-4,TRBD2,TRBV25-1,TGTGCCAGCAGTGAATCGGGGGGAAACATTCAGTACTTC,CASSESGGNIQYF
-,TRBJ2-7,TRBD2,TRBV4-3,TGCGCCAGCAGCCCAGGAGTAGCGGGGGGTGAAGGCGAGCAGTACTTC,CASSPGVAGGEGEQYF
-,TRBJ2-3,TRBD2,TRBV5-6,TGTGCCAGCAGCTTTTCTGGTCGGGGGGGCGTTGTGGGCACAGATACGCAGTATTTT,CASSFSGRGGVVGTDTQYF
-,TRBJ1-6,-,TRBV19,TGTGCCAGTAGTATAATAGGGGTCAGTTCACCCCTCCACTTT,CASSIIGVSSPLHF
-,TRBJ2-7,-,TRBV4-2,TGTGCCAGCAGCCAAGATAACGGGGGGCTCGTTTTAGAGCAGTACTTC,CASSQDNGGLVLEQYF
-,TRBJ1-6,TRBD1,TRBV27,TGTGCCAGCAGTGTACTGACAGGGGTTAATTCACCCCTCCACTTT,CASSVLTGVNSPLHF
-,TRBJ2-1,-,TRBV27,TGTGCCAGCAGTTTTACAGGGTACCCCTACAATGAGCAGTTCTTC,CASSFTGYPYNEQFF
-,TRBJ1-2,-,TRBV27,TGTGCCAGCAGTACTACAGGGCTTCTGGGCTACACCTTC,CASSTTGLLGYTF
-,TRBJ2-1,TRBD1,TRBV7-9,TGTGCCAGCAGCTTAGGTCAGGGGGTTCTCAATGAGCAGTTCTTC,CASSLGQGVLNEQFF
few,TRBJ2-5,TRBD2,TRBV19,TGTGCCAGTACGCTAAGTAGCGGGGGGGCCTTGGAGACCCAGTACTTC,CASTLSSGGALETQYF
once,TRBJ2-7,TRBD2,TRBV10-3,TGTGCCATCAGCGGGGGGGCCTACGAGCAGTACTTC,CAISGGAYEQYF
once,TRBJ2-7,-,TRBV10-3,TGTGCCATCAGTAAGGACAACTACGAGCAGTGCTTC,CAISKDNYEQCF
-,TRBJ2-7,-,TRBV28,TGTGCCAGCTCTATCCGGACAGCTTACTACGAGCAGTACTTC,CASSIRTAYYEQYF
-,TRBJ2-7,TRBD1,TRBV28,TGTGCCAGCAGTTTATACGACGGGGGACAGGGACGCTACGAGCAGTACTTC,CASSLYDGGQGRYEQYF
-,TRBJ2-7,-,TRBV7-3,TGTGCCAGCAGCTTCGGGGGGCCCATTTACGAGCAGTACTTC,CASSFGGPIYEQYF
-,TRBJ2-7,-,TRBV10-3,TGTGCCATCAGTGCCGCCGGGAACTCCTACGAGCAGTACTTC,CAISAAGNSYEQYF
-,TRBJ1-3,-,TRBV9,TGTGCCAGCAGCGGACAGGAGGCGGGTGGAAACACCATATATTTT,CASSGQEAGGNTIYF
-,TRBJ1-4,-,TRBV7-9,TGTGCCAGCAGCTCAGCCGAGGATGGAAAACTGTTTTTT,CASSSAEDGKLFF
-,TRBJ2-7,-,TRBV15,TGTGCCACCAGCAGAGGCTTTGGGGGGGCCTTTACCTACGAGCAGTACTTC,CATSRGFGGAFTYEQYF
-,TRBJ2-1,TRBD2,TRBV7-3,TGTGCCAGCAGCCCGAGCGGGGGGGCCTTCGATGAGCAGTTCTTC,CASSPSGGAFDEQFF
-,TRBJ2-5,-,TRBV27,TGTGCCACCAGACCCCTAGGGGGGGCCAAAGAGACCCAGTACTTC,CATRPLGGAKETQYF
-,TRBJ2-7,TRBD2,TRBV7-6,TGTGCCAGCAGCTCAGGACTAGCGGGGGCCCCGAGCTCCTACGAGCAGTACTTC,CASSSGLAGAPSSYEQYF
-,TRBJ1-4,-,TRBV10-3,TGTGCCATCAGTGTCGGCAGGATAAATGAAAAACTGTTTTTT,CAISVGRINEKLFF